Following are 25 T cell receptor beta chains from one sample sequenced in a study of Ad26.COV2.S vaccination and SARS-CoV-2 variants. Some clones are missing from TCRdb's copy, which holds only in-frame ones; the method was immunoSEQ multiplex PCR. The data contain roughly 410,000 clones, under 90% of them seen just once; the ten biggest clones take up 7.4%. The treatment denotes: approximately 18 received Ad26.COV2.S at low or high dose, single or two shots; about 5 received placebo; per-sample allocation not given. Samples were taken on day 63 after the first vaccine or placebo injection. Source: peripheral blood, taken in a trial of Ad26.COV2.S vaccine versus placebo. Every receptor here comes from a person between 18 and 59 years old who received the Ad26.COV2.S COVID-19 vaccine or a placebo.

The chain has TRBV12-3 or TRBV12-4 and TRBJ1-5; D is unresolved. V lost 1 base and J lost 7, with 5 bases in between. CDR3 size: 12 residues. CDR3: CASSLVVQPQHF. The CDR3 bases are TGTGCCAGCAGTTTAGTCGTCCAGCCCCAGCATTTT.

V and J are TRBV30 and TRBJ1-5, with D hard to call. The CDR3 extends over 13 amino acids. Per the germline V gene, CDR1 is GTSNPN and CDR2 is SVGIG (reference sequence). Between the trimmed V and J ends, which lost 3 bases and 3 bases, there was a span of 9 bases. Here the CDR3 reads CAWSPGDNQPQHF. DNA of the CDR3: TGTGCCTGGAGCCCCGGGGACAATCAGCCCCAGCATTTT.

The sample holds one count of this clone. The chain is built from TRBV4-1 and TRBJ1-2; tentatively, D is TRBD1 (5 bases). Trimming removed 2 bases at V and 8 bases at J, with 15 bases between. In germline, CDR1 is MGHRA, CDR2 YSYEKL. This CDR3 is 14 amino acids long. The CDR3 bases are TGCGCCAGCAGCCAACAGGGAACCGTAGGAGGCTACACCTTC. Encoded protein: CASSQQGTVGGYTF.

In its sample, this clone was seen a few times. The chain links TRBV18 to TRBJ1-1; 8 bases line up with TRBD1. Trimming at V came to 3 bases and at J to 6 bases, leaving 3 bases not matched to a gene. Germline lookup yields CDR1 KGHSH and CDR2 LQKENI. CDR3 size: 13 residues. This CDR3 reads CASSPGQGAEAFF. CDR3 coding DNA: TGTGCCAGCTCACCTGGACAGGGCGCTGAAGCTTTCTTT.

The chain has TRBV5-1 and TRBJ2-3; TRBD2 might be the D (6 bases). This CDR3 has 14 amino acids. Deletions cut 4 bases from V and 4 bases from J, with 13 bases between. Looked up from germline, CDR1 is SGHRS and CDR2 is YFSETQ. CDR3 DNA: TGCGCCAGCAGCCCCGGGACTTTGGCAGATACGCAGTATTTT. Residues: CASSPGTLADTQYF.

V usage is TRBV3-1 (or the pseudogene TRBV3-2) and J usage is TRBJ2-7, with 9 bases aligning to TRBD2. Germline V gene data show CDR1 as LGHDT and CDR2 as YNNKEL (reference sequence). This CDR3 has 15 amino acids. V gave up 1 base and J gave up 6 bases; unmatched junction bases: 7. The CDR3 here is CASSQVTSGLVEQYF. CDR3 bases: TGTGCCAGCAGCCAAGTAACTAGCGGGTTGGTCGAGCAGTACTTC.

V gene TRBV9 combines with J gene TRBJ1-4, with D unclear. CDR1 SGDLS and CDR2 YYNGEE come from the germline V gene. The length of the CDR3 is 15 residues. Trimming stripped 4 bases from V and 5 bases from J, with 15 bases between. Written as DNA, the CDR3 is TGTGCCAGCAGCCCCCACTCCGGTCTGAATGAAAAACTGTTTTTT. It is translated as CASSPHSGLNEKLFF.

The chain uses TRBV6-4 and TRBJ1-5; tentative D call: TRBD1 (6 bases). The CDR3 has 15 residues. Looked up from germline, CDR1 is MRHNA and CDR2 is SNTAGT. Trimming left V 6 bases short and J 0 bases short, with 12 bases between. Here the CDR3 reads CASRSNRASNQPQHF. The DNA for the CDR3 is TGTGCCAGCAGAAGTAACAGGGCTAGCAATCAGCCCCAGCATTTT.

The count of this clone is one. CDR3 region: CASSSPPRGDEQYF. For the CDR3, the DNA is TGTGCCAGCAGCTCTCCTCCCCGGGGGGACGAGCAGTACTTC. This chain links TRBV7-9 with TRBJ2-7, with TRBD2 matching 7 bases. CDR3 length equals 14 residues. The ends lost 4 bases at V and 5 bases at J; junction bases unmatched: 8. Germline CDR1 is SEHNR and CDR2 is FQNEAQ (reference sequence). The variable domain in full, completed from reference TRBV7-9 and TRBJ2-7, reads DTGVSQNPRHKITKRGQNVTFRCDPISEHNRLYWYRQTLGQGPEFLTYFQNEAQLEKSRLLSDRFSAERPKGSFSTLEIQRTEQGDSAMYLCASSSPPRGDEQYFGPGTRLTVT.

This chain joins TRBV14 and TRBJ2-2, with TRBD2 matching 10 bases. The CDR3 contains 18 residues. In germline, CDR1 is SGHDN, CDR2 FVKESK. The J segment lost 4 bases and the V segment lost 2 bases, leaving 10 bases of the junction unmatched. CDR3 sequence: CASSQRLAGVRGTGELFF. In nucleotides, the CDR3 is TGTGCCAGCAGCCAACGGCTAGCGGGAGTCAGGGGCACCGGGGAGCTGTTTTTT.

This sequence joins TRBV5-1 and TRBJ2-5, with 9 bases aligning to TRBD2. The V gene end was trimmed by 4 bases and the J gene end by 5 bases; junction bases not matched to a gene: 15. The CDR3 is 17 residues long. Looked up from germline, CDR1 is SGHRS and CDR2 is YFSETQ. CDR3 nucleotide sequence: TGCGCCAGCAGCCAAGAAGGGCTAGCGGGAACTCCGGAGACCCAGTACTTC. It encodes CASSQEGLAGTPETQYF.

The CDR3 nucleotides read TGTGCCACCGGGTCATCGGGGGGGCCTTACTATGGCTACACCTTC. Translating gives CATGSSGGPYYGYTF. The chain links TRBV15 to TRBJ1-2; tentative D call: TRBD1 (6 bases). The germline V gene has CDR1 LNHNV and CDR2 YYDKDF (reference sequence). This CDR3 comprises 15 residues. Trimming shortened V by 8 bases and J by 3 bases, and 19 bases separated the two germline ends.

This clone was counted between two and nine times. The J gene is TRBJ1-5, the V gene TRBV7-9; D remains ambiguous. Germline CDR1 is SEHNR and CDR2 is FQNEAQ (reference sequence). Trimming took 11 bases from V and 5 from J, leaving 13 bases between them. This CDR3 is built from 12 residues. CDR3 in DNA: TGTGCCCTGTCGGGTGCCGATCAGCCCCAGCATTTT. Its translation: CALSGADQPQHF. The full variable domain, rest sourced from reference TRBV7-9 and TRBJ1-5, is DTGVSQNPRHKITKRGQNVTFRCDPISEHNRLYWYRQTLGQGPEFLTYFQNEAQLEKSRLLSDRFSAERPKGSFSTLEIQRTEQGDSAMYLCALSGADQPQHFGDGTRLSIL.

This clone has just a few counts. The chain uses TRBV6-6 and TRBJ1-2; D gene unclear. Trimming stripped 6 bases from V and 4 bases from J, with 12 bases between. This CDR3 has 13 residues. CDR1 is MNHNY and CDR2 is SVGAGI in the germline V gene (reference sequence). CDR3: CASSNSSFYGYTF. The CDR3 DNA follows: TGTGCCAGCAGCAACAGTTCTTTCTATGGCTACACCTTC.

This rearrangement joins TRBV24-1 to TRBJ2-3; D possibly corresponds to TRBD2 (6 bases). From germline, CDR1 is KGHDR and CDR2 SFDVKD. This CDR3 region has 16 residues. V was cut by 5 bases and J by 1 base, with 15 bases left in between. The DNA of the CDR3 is TGTGCCACCAGTGGTTCGACTAGGGCTGGCACAGATACGCAGTATTTT. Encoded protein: CATSGSTRAGTDTQYF.

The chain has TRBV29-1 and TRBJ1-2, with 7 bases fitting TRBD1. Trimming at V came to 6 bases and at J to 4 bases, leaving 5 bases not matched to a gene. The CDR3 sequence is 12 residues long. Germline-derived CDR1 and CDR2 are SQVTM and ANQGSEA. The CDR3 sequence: CSVSGQVYGYTF. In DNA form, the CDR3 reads TGCAGCGTATCCGGACAGGTCTATGGCTACACCTTC.

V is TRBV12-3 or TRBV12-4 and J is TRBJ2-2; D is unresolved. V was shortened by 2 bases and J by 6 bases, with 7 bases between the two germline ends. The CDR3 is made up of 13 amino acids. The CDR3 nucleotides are TGTGCCAGCAGTTTATTTAGGTCCGGGGAGCTGTTTTTT. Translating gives CASSLFRSGELFF.

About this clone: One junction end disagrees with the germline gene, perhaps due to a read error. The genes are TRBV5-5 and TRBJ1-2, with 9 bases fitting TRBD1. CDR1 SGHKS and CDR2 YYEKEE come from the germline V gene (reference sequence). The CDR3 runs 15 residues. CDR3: CASSFYPGQGPEGAF. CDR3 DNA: TGTGCCAGCAGCTTCTACCCGGGACAGGGTCCCGAGGGCGCCTTC.

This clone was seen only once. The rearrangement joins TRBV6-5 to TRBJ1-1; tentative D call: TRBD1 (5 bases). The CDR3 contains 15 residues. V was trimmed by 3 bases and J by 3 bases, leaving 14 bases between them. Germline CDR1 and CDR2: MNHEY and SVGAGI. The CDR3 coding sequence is TGTGCCAGCAGTTATTTAGGGCAGGGTGACACTGAAGCTTTCTTT. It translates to CASSYLGQGDTEAFF.

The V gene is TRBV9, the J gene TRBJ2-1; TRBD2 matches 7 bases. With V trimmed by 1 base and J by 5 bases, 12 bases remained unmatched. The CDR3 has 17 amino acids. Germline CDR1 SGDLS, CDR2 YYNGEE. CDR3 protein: CASSVTPSPGGNNEQFF. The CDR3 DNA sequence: TGTGCCAGCAGCGTAACCCCCTCGCCCGGGGGGAACAATGAGCAGTTCTTC.

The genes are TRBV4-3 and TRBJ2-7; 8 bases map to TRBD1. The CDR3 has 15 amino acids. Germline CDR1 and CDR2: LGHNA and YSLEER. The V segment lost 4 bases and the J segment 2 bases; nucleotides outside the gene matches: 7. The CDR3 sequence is CASSPRTGTTYEQYF. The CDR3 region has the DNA TGCGCCAGCAGCCCCAGGACAGGGACCACCTACGAGCAGTACTTC.

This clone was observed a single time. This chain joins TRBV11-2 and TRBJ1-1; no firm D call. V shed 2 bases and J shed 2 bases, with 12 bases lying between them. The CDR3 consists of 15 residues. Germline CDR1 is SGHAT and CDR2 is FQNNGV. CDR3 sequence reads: CASSLSELGNTEAFF. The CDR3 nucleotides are TGTGCCAGCAGCTTATCTGAGCTAGGCAACACTGAAGCTTTCTTT.

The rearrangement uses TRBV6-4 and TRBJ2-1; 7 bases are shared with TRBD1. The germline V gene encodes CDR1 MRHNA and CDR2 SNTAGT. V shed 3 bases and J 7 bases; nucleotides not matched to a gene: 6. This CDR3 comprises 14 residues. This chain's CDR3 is CASSERQGWNEQFF. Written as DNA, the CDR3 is TGTGCCAGCAGTGAAAGACAGGGCTGGAATGAGCAGTTCTTC.

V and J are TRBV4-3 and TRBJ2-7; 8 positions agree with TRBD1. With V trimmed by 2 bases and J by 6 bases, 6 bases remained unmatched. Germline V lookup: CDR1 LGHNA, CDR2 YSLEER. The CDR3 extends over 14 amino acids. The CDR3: CASSQSRGLGEQYF. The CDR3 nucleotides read TGCGCCAGCAGCCAAAGCAGGGGGCTCGGCGAGCAGTACTTC.

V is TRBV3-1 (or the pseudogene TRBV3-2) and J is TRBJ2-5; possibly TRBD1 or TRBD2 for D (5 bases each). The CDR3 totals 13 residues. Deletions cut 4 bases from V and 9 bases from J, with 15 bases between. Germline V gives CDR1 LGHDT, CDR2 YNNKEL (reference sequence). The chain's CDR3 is CASSRGVRGAQYF. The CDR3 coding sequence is TGTGCCAGCAGCCGTGGGGTCAGAGGGGCCCAGTACTTC.